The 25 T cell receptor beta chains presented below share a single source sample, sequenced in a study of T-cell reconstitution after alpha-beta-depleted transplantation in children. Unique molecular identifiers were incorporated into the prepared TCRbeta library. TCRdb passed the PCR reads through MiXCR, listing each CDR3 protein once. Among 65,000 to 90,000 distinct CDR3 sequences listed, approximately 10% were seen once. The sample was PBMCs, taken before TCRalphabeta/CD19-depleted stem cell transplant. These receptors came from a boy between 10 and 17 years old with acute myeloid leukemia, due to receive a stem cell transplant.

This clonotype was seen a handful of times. For the CDR3, the DNA is TGTGCCAGCAGTTTTACTGTCACAAACGTCTATTCACCCCTCCACTTT. Its protein product is CASSFTVTNVYSPLHF. The genes are TRBV27 and TRBJ1-6; the D is unclear. V gave up 3 bases and J gave up 8 bases, with 17 bases separating them. Looked up from germline, CDR1 is MNHEY and CDR2 is SMNVEV (reference sequence). The CDR3 sequence is 16 residues long.

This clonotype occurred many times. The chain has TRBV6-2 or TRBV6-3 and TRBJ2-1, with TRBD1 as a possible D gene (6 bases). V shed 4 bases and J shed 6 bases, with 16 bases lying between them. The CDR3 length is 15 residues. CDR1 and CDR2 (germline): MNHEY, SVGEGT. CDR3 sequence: CASSFIRGLSNEQFF. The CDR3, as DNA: TGTGCCAGCAGTTTTATCAGGGGATTGTCCAATGAGCAGTTCTTC.

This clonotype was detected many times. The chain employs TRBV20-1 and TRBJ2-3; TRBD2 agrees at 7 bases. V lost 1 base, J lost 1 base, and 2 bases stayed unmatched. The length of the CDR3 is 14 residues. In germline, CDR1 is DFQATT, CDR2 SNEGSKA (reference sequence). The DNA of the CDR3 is TGCAGTGCTAGAGTAGCGGGCCGCACAGATACGCAGTATTTT. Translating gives CSARVAGRTDTQYF.

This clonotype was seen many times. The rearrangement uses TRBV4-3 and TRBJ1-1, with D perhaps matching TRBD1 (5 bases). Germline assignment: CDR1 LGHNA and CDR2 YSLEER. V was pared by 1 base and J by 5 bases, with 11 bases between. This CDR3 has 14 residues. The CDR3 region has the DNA TGCGCCAGCAGCCAAGTTGCGGGGGGGACTGAAGCTTTCTTT. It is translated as CASSQVAGGTEAFF.

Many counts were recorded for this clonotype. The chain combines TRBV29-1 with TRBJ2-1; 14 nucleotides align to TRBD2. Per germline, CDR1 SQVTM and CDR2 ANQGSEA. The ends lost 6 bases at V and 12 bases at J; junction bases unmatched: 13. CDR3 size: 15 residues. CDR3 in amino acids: CSVPGLAGDLFPQFF. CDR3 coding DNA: TGCAGCGTGCCGGGACTAGCGGGGGATCTGTTTCCGCAGTTCTTC.

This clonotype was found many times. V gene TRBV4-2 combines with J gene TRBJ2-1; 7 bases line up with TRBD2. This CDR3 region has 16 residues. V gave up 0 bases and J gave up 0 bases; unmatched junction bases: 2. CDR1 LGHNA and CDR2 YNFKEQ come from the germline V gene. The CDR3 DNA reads TGTGCCAGCAGCCAAGATTGGGGGGGCTCCTACAATGAGCAGTTCTTC. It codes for CASSQDWGGSYNEQFF.

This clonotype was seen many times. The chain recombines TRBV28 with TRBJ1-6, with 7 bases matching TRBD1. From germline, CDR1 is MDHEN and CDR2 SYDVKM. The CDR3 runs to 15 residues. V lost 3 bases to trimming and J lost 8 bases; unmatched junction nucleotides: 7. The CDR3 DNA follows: TGTGCCAGCAGTTTTCCGAGACAGGGTTATTCACCCCTCCACTTT. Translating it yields CASSFPRQGYSPLHF.

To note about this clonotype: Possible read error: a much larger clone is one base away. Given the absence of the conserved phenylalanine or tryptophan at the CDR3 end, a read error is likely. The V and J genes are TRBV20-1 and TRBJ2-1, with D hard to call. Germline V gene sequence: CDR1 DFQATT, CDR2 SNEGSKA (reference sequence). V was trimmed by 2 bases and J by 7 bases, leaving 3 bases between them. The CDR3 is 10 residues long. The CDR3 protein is CSARLNEQFL. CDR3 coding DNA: TGCAGTGCTAGATTAAATGAGCAGTTCCTC.

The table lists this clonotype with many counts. As DNA, the CDR3 is TGCAGCGCCACTGGGAACACTGAAGCTTTCTTT. Translation gives CSATGNTEAFF. The rearrangement joins TRBV29-1 to TRBJ1-1, with no clear D. V was clipped by 7 bases and J by 1 base, with 7 bases between them. Germline V gene data show CDR1 as SQVTM and CDR2 as ANQGSEA. The CDR3 extends over 11 amino acids.

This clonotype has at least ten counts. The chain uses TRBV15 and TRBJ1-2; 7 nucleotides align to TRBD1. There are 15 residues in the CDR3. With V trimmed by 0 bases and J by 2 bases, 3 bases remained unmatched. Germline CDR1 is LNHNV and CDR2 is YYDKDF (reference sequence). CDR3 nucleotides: TGTGCCACCAGCAGAGAACCACAGGGGAACTATGGCTACACCTTC. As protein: CATSREPQGNYGYTF.

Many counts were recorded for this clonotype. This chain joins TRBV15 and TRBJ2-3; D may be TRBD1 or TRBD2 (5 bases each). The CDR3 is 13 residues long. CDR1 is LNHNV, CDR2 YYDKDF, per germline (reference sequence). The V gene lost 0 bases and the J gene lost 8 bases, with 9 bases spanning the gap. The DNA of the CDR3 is TGTGCCACCAGCAGAGATCTGGGGACTACGCAGTATTTT. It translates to CATSRDLGTTQYF. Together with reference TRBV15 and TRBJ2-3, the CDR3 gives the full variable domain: DAMVIQNPRYQVTQFGKPVTLSCSQTLNHNVMYWYQQKSSQAPKLLFHYYDKDFNNEADTPDNFQSRRPNTSFCFLDIRSPGLGDTAMYLCATSRDLGTTQYFGPGTRLTVL.

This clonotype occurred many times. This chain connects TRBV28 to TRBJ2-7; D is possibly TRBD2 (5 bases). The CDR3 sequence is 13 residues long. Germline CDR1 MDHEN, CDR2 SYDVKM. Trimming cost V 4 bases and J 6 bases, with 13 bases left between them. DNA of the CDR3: TGTGCCAGCAGTTCTGTAGGCGGGTCCGAGCAGTACTTC. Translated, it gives CASSSVGGSEQYF.

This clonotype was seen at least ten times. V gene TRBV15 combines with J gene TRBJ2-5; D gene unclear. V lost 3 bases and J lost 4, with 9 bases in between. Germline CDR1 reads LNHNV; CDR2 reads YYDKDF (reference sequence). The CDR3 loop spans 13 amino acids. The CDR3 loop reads CATSRIMGETQYF. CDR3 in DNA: TGTGCCACCAGCAGGATCATGGGAGAGACCCAGTACTTC.

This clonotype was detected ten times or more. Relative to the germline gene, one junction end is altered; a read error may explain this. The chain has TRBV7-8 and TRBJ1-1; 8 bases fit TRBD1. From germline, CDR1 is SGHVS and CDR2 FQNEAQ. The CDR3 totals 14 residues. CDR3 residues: CASSLTGGNAEAFF. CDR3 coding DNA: TGTGCCAGCAGTCTAACAGGGGGGAACGCTGAAGCTTTCTTT.

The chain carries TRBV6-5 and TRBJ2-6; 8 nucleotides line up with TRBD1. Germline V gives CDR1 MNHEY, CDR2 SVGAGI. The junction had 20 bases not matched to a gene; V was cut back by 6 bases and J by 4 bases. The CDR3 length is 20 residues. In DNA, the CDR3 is TGTGCCAGCAGCAGACAGACCCGGACAGGGAGAATGGGGGGGGCCAACGTCCTGACTTTC. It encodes CASSRQTRTGRMGGANVLTF.

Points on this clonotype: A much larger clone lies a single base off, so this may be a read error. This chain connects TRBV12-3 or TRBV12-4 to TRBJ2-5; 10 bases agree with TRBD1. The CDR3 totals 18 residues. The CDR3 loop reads CTSSRDRGGLRGQETQYF. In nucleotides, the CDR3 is TGTACCAGCAGCCGGGACAGGGGAGGGTTGAGGGGCCAAGAGACCCAGTACTTC.

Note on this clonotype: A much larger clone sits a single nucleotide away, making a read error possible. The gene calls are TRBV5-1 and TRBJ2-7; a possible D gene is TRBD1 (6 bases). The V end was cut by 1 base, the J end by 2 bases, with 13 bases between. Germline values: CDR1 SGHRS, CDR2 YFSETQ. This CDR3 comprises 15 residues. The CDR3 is CASSLSGHGPYEQYF. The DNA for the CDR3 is TGCGCCAGCAGCTTGTCGGGACATGGCCCCTACGAGCAGTACTTC. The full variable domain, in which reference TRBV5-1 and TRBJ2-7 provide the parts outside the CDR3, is KAGVTQTPRYLIKTRGQQVTLSCSPISGHRSVSWYQQTPGQGLQFLFEYFSETQRNKGNFPGRFSGRQFSNSRSEMNVSTLELGDSALYLCASSLSGHGPYEQYFGPGTRLTVT.

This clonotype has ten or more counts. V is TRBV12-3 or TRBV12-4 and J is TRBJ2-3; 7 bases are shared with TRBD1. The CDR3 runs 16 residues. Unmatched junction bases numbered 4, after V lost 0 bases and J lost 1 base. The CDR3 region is CASSLALGGGTDTQYF. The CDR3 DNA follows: TGTGCCAGCAGTTTAGCACTAGGGGGCGGCACAGATACGCAGTATTTT.

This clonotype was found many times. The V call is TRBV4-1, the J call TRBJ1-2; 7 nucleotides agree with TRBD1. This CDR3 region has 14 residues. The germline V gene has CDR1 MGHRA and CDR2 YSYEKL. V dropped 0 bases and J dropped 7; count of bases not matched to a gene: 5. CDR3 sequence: CASSQDKGAGGYTF. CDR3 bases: TGCGCCAGCAGCCAAGACAAGGGGGCAGGTGGCTACACCTTC.

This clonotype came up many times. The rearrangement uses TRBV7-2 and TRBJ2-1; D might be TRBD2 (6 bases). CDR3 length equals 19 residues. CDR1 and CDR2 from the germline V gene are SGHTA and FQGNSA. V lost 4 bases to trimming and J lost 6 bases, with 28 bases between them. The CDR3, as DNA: TGTGCCAGCAGCTATCTAGAGGGGCTTCGGGACTTCCTCGGCAATGAGCAGTTCTTC. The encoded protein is CASSYLEGLRDFLGNEQFF.

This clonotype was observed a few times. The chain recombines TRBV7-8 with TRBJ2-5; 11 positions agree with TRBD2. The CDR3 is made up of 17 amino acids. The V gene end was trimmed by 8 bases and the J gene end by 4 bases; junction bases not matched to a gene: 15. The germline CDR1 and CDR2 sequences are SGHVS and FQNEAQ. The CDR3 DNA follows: TGTGCCAGCCAGGGACTAGCGGACACCTCGCGGAGAGAGACCCAGTACTTC. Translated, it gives CASQGLADTSRRETQYF. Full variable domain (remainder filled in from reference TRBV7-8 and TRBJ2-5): GAGVSQSPRYKVAKRGQDVALRCDPISGHVSLFWYQQALGQGPEFLTYFQNEAQLDKSGLPSDRFFAERPEGSVSTLKIQRTQQEDSAVYLCASQGLADTSRRETQYFGPGTRLLVL.

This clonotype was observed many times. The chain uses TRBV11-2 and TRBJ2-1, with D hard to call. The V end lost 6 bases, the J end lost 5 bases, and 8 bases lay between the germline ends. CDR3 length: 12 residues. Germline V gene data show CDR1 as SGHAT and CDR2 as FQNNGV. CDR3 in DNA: TGTGCCAGCAGTTATCGGGACAATGAGCAGTTCTTC. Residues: CASSYRDNEQFF.

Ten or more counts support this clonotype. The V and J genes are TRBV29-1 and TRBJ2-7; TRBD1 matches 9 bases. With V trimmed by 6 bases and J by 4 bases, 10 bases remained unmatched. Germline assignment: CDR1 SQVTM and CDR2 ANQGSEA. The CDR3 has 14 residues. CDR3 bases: TGCAGCGTCGCAAAGGAGACAGGGGGATACGAGCAGTACTTC. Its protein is CSVAKETGGYEQYF.

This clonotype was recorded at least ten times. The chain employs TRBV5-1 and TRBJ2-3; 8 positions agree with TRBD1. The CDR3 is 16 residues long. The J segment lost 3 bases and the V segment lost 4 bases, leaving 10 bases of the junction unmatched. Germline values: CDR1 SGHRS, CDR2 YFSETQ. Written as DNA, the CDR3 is TGCGCCAGCAGCCGGGGACAGGACAAAGGGACAGATACGCAGTATTTT. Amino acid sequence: CASSRGQDKGTDTQYF.

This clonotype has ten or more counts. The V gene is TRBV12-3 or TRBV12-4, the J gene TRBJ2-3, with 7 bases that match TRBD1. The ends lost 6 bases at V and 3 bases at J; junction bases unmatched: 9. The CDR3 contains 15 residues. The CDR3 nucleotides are TGTGCCAGCAGCCTCACTGCACAGGGGACAGATACGCAGTATTTT. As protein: CASSLTAQGTDTQYF.